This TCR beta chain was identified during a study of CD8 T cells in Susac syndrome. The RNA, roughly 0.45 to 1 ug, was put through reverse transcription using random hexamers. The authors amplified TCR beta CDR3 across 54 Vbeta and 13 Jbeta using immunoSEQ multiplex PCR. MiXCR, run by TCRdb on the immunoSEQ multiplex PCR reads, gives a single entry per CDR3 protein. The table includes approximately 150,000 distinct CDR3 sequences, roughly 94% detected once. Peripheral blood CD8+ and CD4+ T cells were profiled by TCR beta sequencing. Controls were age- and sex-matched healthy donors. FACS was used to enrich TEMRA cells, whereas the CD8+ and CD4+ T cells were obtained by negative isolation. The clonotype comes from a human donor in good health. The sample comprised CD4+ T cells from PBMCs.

The CDR3 bases are TGCGCCAGCAGCTTGGCGGGGGCCCGGGGTGAGACCCAGTACTTC. Protein product: CASSLAGARGETQYF. The chain links TRBV5-1 to TRBJ2-5; D may correspond to TRBD1 or TRBD2 (6 bases each). The CDR3 consists of 15 residues. V was clipped by 0 bases and J by 5 bases, with 14 bases between them. Germline V gene lookup returns CDR1 SGHRS and CDR2 YFSETQ.